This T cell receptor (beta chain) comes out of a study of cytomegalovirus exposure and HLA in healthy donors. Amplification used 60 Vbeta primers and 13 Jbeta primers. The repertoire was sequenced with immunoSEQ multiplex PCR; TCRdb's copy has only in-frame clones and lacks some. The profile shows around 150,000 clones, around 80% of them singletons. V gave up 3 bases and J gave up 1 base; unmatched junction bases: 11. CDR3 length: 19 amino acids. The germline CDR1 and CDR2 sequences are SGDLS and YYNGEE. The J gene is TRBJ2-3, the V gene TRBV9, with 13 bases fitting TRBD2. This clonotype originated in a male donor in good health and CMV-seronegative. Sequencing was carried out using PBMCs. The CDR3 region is CASSGRLAGGLGGTDTQYF. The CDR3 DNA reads TGTGCCAGCAGCGGACGACTAGCGGGGGGCCTGGGGGGCACAGATACGCAGTATTTT.